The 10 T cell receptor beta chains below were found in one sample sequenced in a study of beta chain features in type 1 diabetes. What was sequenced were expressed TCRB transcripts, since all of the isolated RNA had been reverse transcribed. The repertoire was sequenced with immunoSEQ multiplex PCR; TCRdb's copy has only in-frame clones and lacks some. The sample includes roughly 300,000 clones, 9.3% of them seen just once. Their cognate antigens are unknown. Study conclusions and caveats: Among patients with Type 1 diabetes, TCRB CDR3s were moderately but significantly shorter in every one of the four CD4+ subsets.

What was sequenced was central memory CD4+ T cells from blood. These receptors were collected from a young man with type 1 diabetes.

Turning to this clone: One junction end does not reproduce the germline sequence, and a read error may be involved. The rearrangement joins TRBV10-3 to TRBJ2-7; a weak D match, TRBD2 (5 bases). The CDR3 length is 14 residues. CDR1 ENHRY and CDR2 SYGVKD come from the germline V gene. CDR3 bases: TGTGCCAGCAGTTACTCGAGGGTTTACAACGAGCAGTACTTC. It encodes CASSYSRVYNEQYF.

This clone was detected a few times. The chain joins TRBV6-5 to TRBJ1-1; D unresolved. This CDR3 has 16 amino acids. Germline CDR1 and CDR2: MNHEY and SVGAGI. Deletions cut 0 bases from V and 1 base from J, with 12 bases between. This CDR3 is CASSYSMGRRNTEAFF. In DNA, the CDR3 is TGTGCCAGCAGTTACTCGATGGGCAGACGGAACACTGAAGCTTTCTTT.

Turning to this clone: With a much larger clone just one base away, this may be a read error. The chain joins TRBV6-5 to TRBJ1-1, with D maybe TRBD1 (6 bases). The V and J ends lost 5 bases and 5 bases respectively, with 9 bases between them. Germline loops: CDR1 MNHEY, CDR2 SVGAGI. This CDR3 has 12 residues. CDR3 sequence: CASSTGRTEAFF. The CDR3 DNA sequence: TGTGCCAGCAGTACAGGGAGGACTGAAGCTTTCTTT.

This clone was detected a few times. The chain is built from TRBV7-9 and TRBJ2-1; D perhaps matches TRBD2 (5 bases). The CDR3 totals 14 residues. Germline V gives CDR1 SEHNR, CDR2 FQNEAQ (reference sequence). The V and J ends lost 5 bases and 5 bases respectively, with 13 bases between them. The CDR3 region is CASSLGAADNEQFF. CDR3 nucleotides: TGTGCCAGCAGCCTCGGAGCGGCGGACAATGAGCAGTTCTTC.

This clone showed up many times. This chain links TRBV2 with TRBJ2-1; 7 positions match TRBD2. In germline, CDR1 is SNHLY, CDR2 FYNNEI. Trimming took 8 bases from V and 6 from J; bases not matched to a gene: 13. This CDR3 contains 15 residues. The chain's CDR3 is CASEDIGLVGNEQFF. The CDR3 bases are TGTGCCAGCGAGGATATCGGACTAGTCGGCAATGAGCAGTTCTTC.

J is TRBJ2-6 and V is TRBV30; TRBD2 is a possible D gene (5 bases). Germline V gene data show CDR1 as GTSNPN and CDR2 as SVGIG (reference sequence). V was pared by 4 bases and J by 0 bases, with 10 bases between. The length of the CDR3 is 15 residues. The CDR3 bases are TGTGCCTGGATTAGTCGGGGCTCTGGGGCCAACGTCCTGACTTTC. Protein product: CAWISRGSGANVLTF. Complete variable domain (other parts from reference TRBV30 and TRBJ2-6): SQTIHQWPATLVQPVGSPLSLECTVEGTSNPNLYWYRQAAGRGLQLLFYSVGIGQISSEVPQNLSASRPQDRQFILSSKKLLLSDSGFYLCAWISRGSGANVLTFGAGSRLTVL.

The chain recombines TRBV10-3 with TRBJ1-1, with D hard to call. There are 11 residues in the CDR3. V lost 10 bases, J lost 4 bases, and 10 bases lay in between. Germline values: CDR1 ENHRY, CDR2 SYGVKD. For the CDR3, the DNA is TGTGCCACCCAAGAACTCACTGAAGCTTTCTTT. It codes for CATQELTEAFF.

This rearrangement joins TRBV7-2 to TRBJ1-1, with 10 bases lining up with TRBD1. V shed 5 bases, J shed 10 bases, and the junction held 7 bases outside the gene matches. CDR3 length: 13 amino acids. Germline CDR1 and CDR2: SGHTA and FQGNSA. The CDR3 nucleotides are TGTGCCAGCAGCGCGGACAGGGGGAGGATAGCTTTCTTT. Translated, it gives CASSADRGRIAFF.

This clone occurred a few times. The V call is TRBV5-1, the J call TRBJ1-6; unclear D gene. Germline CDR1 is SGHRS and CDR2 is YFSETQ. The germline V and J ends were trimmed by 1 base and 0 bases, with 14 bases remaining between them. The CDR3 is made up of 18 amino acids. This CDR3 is CASSLSSGGSSYNSPLHF. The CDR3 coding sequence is TGCGCCAGCAGCTTGTCTTCAGGCGGTTCCTCCTATAATTCACCCCTCCACTTT.

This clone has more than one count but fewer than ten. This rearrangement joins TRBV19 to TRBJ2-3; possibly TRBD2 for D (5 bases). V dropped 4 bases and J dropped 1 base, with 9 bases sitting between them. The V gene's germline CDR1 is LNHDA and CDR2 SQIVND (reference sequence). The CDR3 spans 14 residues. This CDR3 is CASSTAGGTDTQYF. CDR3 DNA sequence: TGTGCCAGTAGTACGGCGGGCGGCACAGATACGCAGTATTTT.